This T cell receptor beta chain was identified in a study of type 1 regulatory T cells. The overall study: This in vitro CD4 product, T-allo10, is enriched for Tr1 cells and alloantigen-specific.

The germline V and J ends were trimmed by 4 bases and 5 bases, with 16 bases remaining between them. This CDR3 is built from 14 residues. Per germline, CDR1 SGHRS and CDR2 YFSETQ. Each CDR3 protein gets one entry after TCRdb re-called the reads with MiXCR. This repertoire shows 15,000 to 20,000 distinct CDR3 sequences, 9.5% to 13% found once; its top ten account for about 2.7%. This clonotype was counted ten times or more. The chain recombines TRBV5-1 with TRBJ2-7; D is perhaps TRBD2 (5 bases). The origin of this receptor is a human donor in good health. The sequenced sample consisted of CD4+ T cells, either the whole sample or a sorted fraction (not recorded which). In DNA form, the CDR3 reads TGCGCCAGCAGCATTAGCGCTTCTAAGCACGAGCAGTACTTC. Translating it yields CASSISASKHEQYF.